What follows are 30 T cell receptor beta chains derived from one specimen sequenced in a study of CD8 T cells in ankylosing spondylitis. TCRdb called the 5' RACE reads again in MiXCR, with one record for every CDR3 protein. The table shows approximately 300,000 distinct CDR3 sequences, with around 21% occurring only once. What was sequenced was blood, either unsorted or a sorted T cell fraction (not recorded which). These TCRs come from a female donor with ankylosing spondylitis or in good health (not recorded which).

The gene calls are TRBV20-1 and TRBJ2-1, with a weak D call TRBD1 (7 bases). CDR1 is DFQATT, CDR2 SNEGSKA, per germline (reference sequence). The CDR3 is 13 amino acids. V was clipped by 0 bases and J by 8 bases, with 11 bases between them. This chain's CDR3 is CSARDPRGDEQFF. The CDR3 DNA sequence: TGCAGTGCTAGAGATCCCAGGGGGGATGAGCAGTTCTTC.

The V and J genes are TRBV20-1 and TRBJ2-1; the match to TRBD2 covers 10 bases. The CDR3 is made up of 15 amino acids. Trimming took 5 bases from V and 2 from J; bases not matched to a gene: 6. The germline V gene has CDR1 DFQATT and CDR2 SNEGSKA (reference sequence). This CDR3 reads CSAFRTSGTYNEQFF. CDR3 nucleotides: TGCAGTGCTTTCCGGACTAGCGGAACCTACAATGAGCAGTTCTTC.

This clonotype has just a few counts. This sequence joins TRBV7-2 and TRBJ2-3, with 7 positions matching TRBD2. The CDR3 consists of 15 residues. V gave up 1 base and J gave up 6 bases; unmatched junction bases: 7. CDR1 SGHTA and CDR2 FQGNSA come from the germline V gene. The CDR3 loop is CASSLEAGRLDTQYF. CDR3 coding DNA: TGTGCCAGCAGCTTAGAGGCCGGGAGGTTGGATACGCAGTATTTT.

This clonotype was observed a handful of times. V and J are TRBV9 and TRBJ1-1; TRBD1 matches at 8 bases. With V trimmed by 4 bases and J by 5 bases, 10 bases remained unmatched. Germline CDR1 reads SGDLS; CDR2 reads YYNGEE. CDR3 length: 15 amino acids. The chain's CDR3 is CASSRGQVHGTEAFF. For the CDR3, the DNA is TGTGCCAGCAGCAGGGGACAGGTCCATGGAACTGAAGCTTTCTTT.

This clonotype turned up a few times. This rearrangement joins TRBV28 to TRBJ1-1, with TRBD1 as a possible D gene (5 bases). The length of the CDR3 is 18 residues. Between the trimmed V and J ends, which lost 2 bases and 4 bases, there was a span of 23 bases. Germline CDR1 reads MDHEN; CDR2 reads SYDVKM. CDR3 protein: CASSLPRGSGRWGTEAFF. In DNA form, the CDR3 reads TGTGCCAGCAGTTTACCCCGCGGATCGGGGCGATGGGGCACTGAAGCTTTCTTT.

The chain employs TRBV2 and TRBJ1-2, with a possible D match to TRBD1 (6 bases). From germline, CDR1 is SNHLY and CDR2 FYNNEI. Trimming stripped 8 bases from V and 4 bases from J, with 20 bases between. This CDR3 spans 15 amino acids. The CDR3 nucleotides read TGTGCCAGCGGATCGAGGGGGGGAGGGCCCTATGGCTACACCTTC. Amino acid sequence: CASGSRGGGPYGYTF.

The rearrangement joins TRBV29-1 to TRBJ2-5, with D possibly being TRBD2 (6 bases). From germline, CDR1 is SQVTM and CDR2 ANQGSEA. Deletions cut 4 bases from V and 3 bases from J, with 15 bases between. The CDR3 has 14 residues. CDR3 amino acids: CSVGDWVIEETQYF. The CDR3 DNA reads as TGCAGCGTTGGGGACTGGGTCATTGAAGAGACCCAGTACTTC.

V and J are TRBV6-6 and TRBJ2-1, with TRBD2 identical over 9 bases. CDR1 and CDR2 (germline): MNHNY, SVGAGI (reference sequence). V lost 5 bases and J lost 6; bases outside the gene matches: 2. The CDR3 totals 13 residues. This CDR3 reads CASSGTSLNEQFF. The CDR3, as DNA: TGTGCCAGCAGTGGGACTAGCCTCAATGAGCAGTTCTTC.

J is TRBJ2-3 and V is TRBV24-1, with a weak D call TRBD1 (6 bases). CDR3 length: 12 residues. V shed 0 bases and J shed 9 bases, with 6 bases lying between them. Germline V gives CDR1 KGHDR, CDR2 SFDVKD. CDR3 sequence reads: CATSDLGQTQYF. DNA for the CDR3: TGTGCCACCAGTGATTTGGGACAGACGCAGTATTTT.

This chain connects TRBV4-2 to TRBJ2-2, with D tentatively TRBD2 (6 bases). Germline V lookup: CDR1 LGHNA, CDR2 YNFKEQ. V dropped 11 bases and J dropped 6 bases, with 13 bases sitting between them. This CDR3 contains 12 residues. This CDR3 reads CAVRPGAGELFF. The CDR3 DNA follows: TGTGCCGTTAGGCCGGGAGCCGGGGAGCTGTTTTTT.

This clonotype occurred many times. The chain recombines TRBV7-2 with TRBJ2-7; the match to TRBD2 covers 7 bases. V shed 2 bases, J shed 6 bases, and the junction held 10 bases outside the gene matches. CDR3 length: 15 residues. Germline assignment: CDR1 SGHTA and CDR2 FQGNSA. The CDR3 protein is CASSLFAGELGEQYF. The CDR3, as DNA: TGTGCCAGCAGCTTATTCGCGGGAGAGCTTGGCGAGCAGTACTTC.

This clonotype was recorded only once. Possible read error: a much larger clone is one base away. The chain combines TRBV11-2 with TRBJ2-1; 11 bases agree with TRBD2. V lost 5 bases, J lost 9 bases, and 6 bases stayed unmatched. CDR1 SGHAT and CDR2 FQNNGV come from the germline V gene. This CDR3 has 14 amino acids. The CDR3 protein is CASSLLAGVGEQFF. DNA of the CDR3: TGTGCCAGCAGCCTACTAGCGGGAGTGGGTGAGCAGTTCTTC.

This chain connects TRBV19 to TRBJ1-1; no clear D gene. This CDR3 region has 13 residues. The germline gives CDR1 LNHDA, CDR2 SQIVND (reference sequence). Trimming took off 4 bases at V and 1 base at J, with 7 bases between the two ends. In DNA, the CDR3 is TGTGCCAGTAGTACTCAGGCGAACACTGAAGCTTTCTTT. Translating it yields CASSTQANTEAFF.

The gene calls are TRBV7-2 and TRBJ2-7; D may be TRBD1 (6 bases). This CDR3 spans 16 amino acids. Germline assignment: CDR1 SGHTA and CDR2 FQGNSA. V dropped 4 bases and J dropped 7 bases, with 23 bases sitting between them. CDR3 loop: CASSSGQTVLFTEQYF. The CDR3 DNA reads TGTGCCAGCAGCTCCGGACAGACCGTACTATTTACGGAGCAGTACTTC.

This clonotype showed up just a few times. This sequence joins TRBV11-2 and TRBJ2-7; D is perhaps TRBD2 (7 bases). The V end lost 4 bases, the J end lost 7 bases, and 20 bases lay between the germline ends. The CDR3 is 15 amino acids. CDR1 SGHAT and CDR2 FQNNGV come from the germline V gene. DNA for the CDR3: TGTGCCAGCAGCTCTCAGCGGGACACTACGGGGGAGCAGTACTTC. Protein: CASSSQRDTTGEQYF.

This clonotype was counted many times. This chain links TRBV15 with TRBJ2-1; D may be TRBD2 (7 bases). Germline values: CDR1 LNHNV, CDR2 YYDKDF (reference sequence). Trimming pared 0 bases from V and 3 bases from J, leaving 12 bases between. There are 16 residues in the CDR3. The chain's CDR3 is CATSREGASGYNEQFF. The CDR3 coding sequence is TGTGCCACCAGCAGAGAGGGGGCTAGCGGCTACAATGAGCAGTTCTTC.

The gene calls are TRBV6-5 and TRBJ2-5, with TRBD2 as a possible D gene (6 bases). The CDR3 has 13 amino acids. Germline CDR1 MNHEY, CDR2 SVGAGI. V was trimmed by 2 bases and J by 4 bases, leaving 8 bases between them. CDR3 region: CASSYRGGETQYF. The CDR3 DNA reads as TGTGCCAGCAGTTACAGGGGAGGAGAGACCCAGTACTTC.

This clonotype has more than one count but fewer than ten. The chain links TRBV12-3 or TRBV12-4 to TRBJ1-1; D is ambiguous. This CDR3 spans 11 amino acids. Trimming took off 9 bases at V and 6 bases at J, with 11 bases between the two ends. The DNA for the CDR3 is TGTGCCAGTGCAAGGGCCTCTGAAGCTTTCTTT. Protein sequence: CASARASEAFF.

The rearrangement joins TRBV10-3 to TRBJ1-2, with D perhaps matching TRBD1 (5 bases). The CDR3 sequence is 15 residues long. Germline CDR1 is ENHRY and CDR2 is SYGVKD. The germline V and J ends were trimmed by 3 bases and 2 bases, with 13 bases remaining between them. The chain's CDR3 is CAISDLPTANYGYTF. CDR3 coding DNA: TGTGCCATCAGTGACCTTCCGACAGCCAACTATGGCTACACCTTC.

This clonotype has a handful of counts. The chain has TRBV7-2 and TRBJ1-1; D gene uncertain. The V and J ends lost 3 bases and 6 bases respectively, with 8 bases between them. The germline gives CDR1 SGHTA, CDR2 FQGNSA. The CDR3 runs 12 residues. The CDR3 is CASSFADSEAFF. CDR3 bases: TGTGCCAGCAGCTTCGCGGATTCTGAAGCTTTCTTT.

In its sample, this clonotype was seen a few times. CDR3 loop: CSARSRTRGVTYNEQFF. The CDR3 DNA reads TGCAGTGCTAGGTCCCGGACTAGAGGGGTAACCTACAATGAGCAGTTCTTC. The rearrangement links TRBV20-1 to TRBJ2-1; 7 nucleotides match TRBD2. The CDR3 covers 17 residues. Germline V gene lookup returns CDR1 DFQATT and CDR2 SNEGSKA (reference sequence). J was trimmed by 2 bases and V by 3 bases; bases with no gene match: 13.

The chain combines TRBV9 with TRBJ1-6, with D unclear. The CDR3 length is 15 residues. CDR1 is SGDLS and CDR2 is YYNGEE in the germline V gene. Trimming shortened V by 4 bases and J by 4 bases, and 12 bases separated the two germline ends. The CDR3 DNA is TGTGCCAGCAGCCCCCGGGGTAATTATAATTCACCCCTCCACTTT. It encodes CASSPRGNYNSPLHF.

In this sample, this clonotype turned up many times. The chain uses TRBV7-9 and TRBJ1-6; D might be TRBD1 (6 bases). The CDR3 totals 17 residues. With 6 bases removed from V and 6 bases from J, the gap between germline ends came to 21 bases. Germline V gene sequence: CDR1 SEHNR, CDR2 FQNEAQ (reference sequence). The CDR3 loop reads CASSRGGASVGNSPLHF. The CDR3 nucleotides read TGTGCCAGCAGTCGAGGGGGGGCATCGGTGGGTAATTCACCCCTCCACTTT.

This clonotype was counted many times. The V and J genes are TRBV29-1 and TRBJ1-1; D remains ambiguous. The V gene lost 4 bases and the J gene lost 3 bases, with 9 bases spanning the gap. Germline values: CDR1 SQVTM, CDR2 ANQGSEA. This CDR3 is built from 12 residues. CDR3 protein: CSVVPGDTEAFF. As DNA, the CDR3 is TGCAGCGTTGTCCCCGGGGACACTGAAGCTTTCTTT. The full variable domain, rest sourced from reference TRBV29-1 and TRBJ1-1, is SAVISQKPSRDICQRGTSLTIQCQVDSQVTMMFWYRQQPGQSLTLIATANQGSEATYESGFVIDKFPISRPNLTFSTLTVSNMSPEDSSIYLCSVVPGDTEAFFGQGTRLTVV.

This clonotype was recorded many times. This rearrangement joins TRBV10-3 to TRBJ2-3; D is possibly TRBD1 (6 bases). Trimming pared 3 bases from V and 6 bases from J, leaving 10 bases between. CDR3 length equals 13 residues. Germline assignment: CDR1 ENHRY and CDR2 SYGVKD. CDR3 DNA sequence: TGTGCCATCAGTGAAGCAGGGGTGGATACGCAGTATTTT. Protein sequence: CAISEAGVDTQYF.

This clonotype occurred a few times. CDR3 in amino acids: CASSLRQSATNEKLFF. As DNA, the CDR3 is TGTGCCAGCAGTCTTCGACAGTCTGCAACTAATGAAAAACTGTTTTTT. The chain carries TRBV7-6 and TRBJ1-4, with TRBD1 as a possible D gene (5 bases). This CDR3 spans 16 amino acids. Deletions cut 6 bases from V and 0 bases from J, with 14 bases between. Germline CDR1 reads SGHVS; CDR2 reads FNYEAQ.

The rearrangement links TRBV9 to TRBJ2-7; D remains ambiguous. Germline CDR1 and CDR2: SGDLS and YYNGEE. This CDR3 spans 13 amino acids. The ends were cut back, 0 bases at V and 2 bases at J, with 6 bases in the middle. The CDR3 DNA follows: TGTGCCAGCAGCGTAGGGGCAGCCTACGAGCAGTACTTC. Amino acid sequence: CASSVGAAYEQYF. Filled out from reference TRBV9 and TRBJ2-7, the complete variable domain reads DSGVTQTPKHLITATGQRVTLRCSPRSGDLSVYWYQQSLDQGLQFLIQYYNGEERAKGNILERFSAQQFPDLHSELNLSSLELGDSALYFCASSVGAAYEQYFGPGTRLTVT.

This chain links TRBV19 with TRBJ1-2, with 9 bases fitting TRBD1. The CDR3 covers 17 residues. J gave up 4 bases and V 5 bases, and 14 bases lay outside the gene matches. CDR1 is LNHDA and CDR2 is SQIVND in the germline V gene (reference sequence). The CDR3 loop reads CASSPRERDRAGYGYTF. CDR3 in DNA: TGTGCCAGTAGTCCCCGTGAGAGGGACAGGGCTGGCTATGGCTACACCTTC.

The chain couples TRBV6-2 or TRBV6-3 to TRBJ1-2; D is perhaps TRBD1 (5 bases). There are 11 residues in the CDR3. Germline-derived CDR1 and CDR2 are MNHEY and SVGEGT. The ends were cut back, 6 bases at V and 8 bases at J, with 10 bases in the middle. CDR3 region: CASRSGAGYTF. CDR3 bases: TGTGCCAGCAGGTCTGGGGCCGGCTACACCTTC.

This clonotype was found many times. This chain links TRBV20-1 with TRBJ1-2; 8 bases align to TRBD1. With V trimmed by 6 bases and J by 4 bases, 13 bases remained unmatched. The CDR3 sequence is 15 residues long. Germline V gene sequence: CDR1 DFQATT, CDR2 SNEGSKA (reference sequence). In nucleotides, the CDR3 is TGCAGTGCCCGGCAGACAGGGGCAAAAGGCTATGGCTACACCTTC. Encoded protein: CSARQTGAKGYGYTF.